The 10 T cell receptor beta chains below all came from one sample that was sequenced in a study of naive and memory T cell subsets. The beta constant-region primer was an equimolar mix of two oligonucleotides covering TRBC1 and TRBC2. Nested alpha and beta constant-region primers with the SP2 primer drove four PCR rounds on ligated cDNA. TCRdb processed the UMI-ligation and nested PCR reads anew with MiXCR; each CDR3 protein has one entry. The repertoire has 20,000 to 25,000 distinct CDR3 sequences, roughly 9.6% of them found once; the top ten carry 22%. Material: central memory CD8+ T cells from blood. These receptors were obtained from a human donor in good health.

The CDR3 loop is CASRQDRGYNQPQHF. The CDR3 DNA reads as TGTGCCAGCAGGCAGGACAGAGGGTATAATCAGCCCCAGCATTTT. The chain joins TRBV2 to TRBJ1-5, with D possibly matching TRBD1 (6 bases). The CDR3 covers 15 residues. Germline V lookup: CDR1 SNHLY, CDR2 FYNNEI. V gave up 6 bases and J gave up 4 bases, with 16 bases separating them.

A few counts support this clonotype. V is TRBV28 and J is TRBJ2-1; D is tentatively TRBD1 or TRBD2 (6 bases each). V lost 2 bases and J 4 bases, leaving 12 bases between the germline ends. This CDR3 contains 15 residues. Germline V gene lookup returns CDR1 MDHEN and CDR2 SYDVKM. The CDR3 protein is CASSLGGQAYNEQFF. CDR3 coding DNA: TGTGCCAGCAGTTTAGGGGGGCAAGCGTACAATGAGCAGTTCTTC.

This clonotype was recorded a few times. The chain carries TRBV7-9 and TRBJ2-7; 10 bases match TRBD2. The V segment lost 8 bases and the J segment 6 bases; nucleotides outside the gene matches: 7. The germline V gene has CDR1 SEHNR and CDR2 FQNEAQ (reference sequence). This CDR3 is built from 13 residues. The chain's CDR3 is CASGTVAGGEQYF. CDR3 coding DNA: TGTGCCAGCGGTACCGTAGCGGGAGGCGAGCAGTACTTC.

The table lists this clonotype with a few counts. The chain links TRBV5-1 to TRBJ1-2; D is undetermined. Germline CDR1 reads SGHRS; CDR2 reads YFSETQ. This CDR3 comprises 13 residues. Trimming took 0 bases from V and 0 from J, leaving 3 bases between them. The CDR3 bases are TGCGCCAGCAGCTTGGGACCTAACTATGGCTACACCTTC. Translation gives CASSLGPNYGYTF.

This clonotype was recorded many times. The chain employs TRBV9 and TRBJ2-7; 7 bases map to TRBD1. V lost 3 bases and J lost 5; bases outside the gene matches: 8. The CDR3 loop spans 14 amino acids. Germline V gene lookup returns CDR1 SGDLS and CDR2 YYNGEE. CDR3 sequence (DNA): TGTGCCAGCAGCGAGGGACAGACGGTCCACGAGCAGTACTTC. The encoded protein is CASSEGQTVHEQYF.

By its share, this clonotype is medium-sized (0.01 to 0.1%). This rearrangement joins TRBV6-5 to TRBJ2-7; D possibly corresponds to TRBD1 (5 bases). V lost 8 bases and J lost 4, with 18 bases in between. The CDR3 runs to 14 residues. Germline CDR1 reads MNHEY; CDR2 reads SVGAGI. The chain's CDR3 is CASSNLGQGYEQYF. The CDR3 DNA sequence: TGTGCCAGCTCTAACCTTGGGCAGGGATACGAGCAGTACTTC.

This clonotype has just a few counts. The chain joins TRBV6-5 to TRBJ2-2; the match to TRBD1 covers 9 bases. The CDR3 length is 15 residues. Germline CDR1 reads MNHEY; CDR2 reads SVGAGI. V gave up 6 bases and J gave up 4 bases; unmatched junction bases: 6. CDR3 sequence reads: CASRIGQGFTGELFF. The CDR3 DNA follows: TGTGCCAGCAGAATAGGACAGGGGTTCACCGGGGAGCTGTTTTTT.

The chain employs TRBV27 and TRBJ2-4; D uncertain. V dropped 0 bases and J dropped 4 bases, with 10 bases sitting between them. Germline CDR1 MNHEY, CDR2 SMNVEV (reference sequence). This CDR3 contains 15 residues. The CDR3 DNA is TGTGCCAGCAGTTTATCACCGGGCCAGAAAAACATTCAGTACTTC. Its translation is CASSLSPGQKNIQYF.

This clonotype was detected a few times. The chain's CDR3 is CSALGGASMNTEAFF. The CDR3 coding sequence is TGCAGCGCCCTGGGGGGGGCTTCCATGAACACTGAAGCTTTCTTT. The rearrangement uses TRBV29-1 and TRBJ1-1, with D perhaps matching TRBD1 (6 bases). The germline V gene has CDR1 SQVTM and CDR2 ANQGSEA. Trimming left V 7 bases short and J 0 bases short, with 18 bases between. The CDR3 is 15 residues long.

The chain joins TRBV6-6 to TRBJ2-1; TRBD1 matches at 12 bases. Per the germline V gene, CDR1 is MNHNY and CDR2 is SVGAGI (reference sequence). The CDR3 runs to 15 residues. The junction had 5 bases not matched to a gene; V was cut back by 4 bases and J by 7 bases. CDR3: CASSLPGQGANEQFF. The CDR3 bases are TGTGCCAGCAGTTTACCGGGACAGGGGGCAAATGAGCAGTTCTTC.